These 13 T cell receptor beta chains were sequenced from one sample in a study of blood T cells in healthy people across ages. Combining a sample-barcoded 5' primer with a J-beta primer mix, a second PCR ran for roughly 7 to 11 cycles. TCRdb analysed the 5' RACE reads with MiXCR anew, one entry per CDR3 protein. Of 800,000 to 1,000,000 distinct CDR3 sequences in the sample, roughly 48% were seen once. Sequences were obtained from blood. These receptors came from a young man in good health.

The chain has TRBV12-3 or TRBV12-4 and TRBJ1-3; 7 bases line up with TRBD1. This CDR3 is built from 14 residues. V lost 8 bases, J lost 2 bases, and 6 bases stayed unmatched. The CDR3 region has the DNA TGTGCCAGCCGTTCCCAGGGGGCTGGAAACACCATATATTTT. Protein product: CASRSQGAGNTIYF.

V is TRBV6-6 and J is TRBJ1-5, with D hard to call. The V end was cut by 2 bases, the J end by 3 bases, with 11 bases between. This CDR3 region has 15 residues. Germline V gene lookup returns CDR1 MNHNY and CDR2 SVGAGI (reference sequence). The CDR3 DNA sequence: TGTGCCAGCAGTTACCCTCTCACTACCAATCAGCCCCAGCATTTT. Translation: CASSYPLTTNQPQHF.

This chain uses TRBV6-5 with TRBJ2-7, with D perhaps matching TRBD2 (5 bases). With the DNA end fitting TRBJ2-5 better, the J assignment may be wrong. Germline V gene lookup returns CDR1 MNHEY and CDR2 SVGAGI. The CDR3 contains 14 residues. For the CDR3, the DNA is TGTGCCAGCAGTTACGTGGCTAGCCGTGAGACCCAGTACTTC. This translates into CASSYVASRETQYF.

V and J are TRBV30 and TRBJ2-1, with D unclear. There are 12 residues in the CDR3. Germline values: CDR1 GTSNPN, CDR2 SVGIG (reference sequence). V lost 0 bases to trimming and J lost 2 bases, with 2 bases between them. In nucleotides, the CDR3 is TGTGCCTGGAGTGTCACCTACAATGAGCAGTTCTTC. Translating it yields CAWSVTYNEQFF.

The sample holds one count of this clonotype. This chain joins TRBV7-6 and TRBJ2-4, with 10 bases matching TRBD1. Trimming cost V 5 bases and J 8 bases; bases outside gene matches: 0. Germline values: CDR1 SGHVS, CDR2 FNYEAQ. There are 12 residues in the CDR3. The CDR3 region is CASSGTGDIQYF. The CDR3 region has the DNA TGTGCCAGCAGCGGGACAGGGGACATTCAGTACTTC.

This chain connects TRBV20-1 to TRBJ2-7, with TRBD2 matching 12 bases. The CDR3 covers 16 residues. Trimming cost V 3 bases and J 10 bases; bases outside gene matches: 16. Germline values: CDR1 DFQATT, CDR2 SNEGSKA (reference sequence). As DNA, the CDR3 is TGCAGTGCTAGCTTCCCGACTAGCGGGGGAATGAAGGCCCAGTACTTC. This encodes CSASFPTSGGMKAQYF.

A note on this clonotype: Sequence at one end of the junction differs from germline and may be a read error. This sequence joins TRBV7-9 and TRBJ1-1; no reliable D call. This CDR3 has 14 residues. Per germline, CDR1 SEHNR and CDR2 FQNEAQ (reference sequence). CDR3 residues: CASSPPGRHKLAFF. CDR3 bases: TGCGCCAGCAGTCCCCCCGGCAGGCATAAGTTAGCTTTCTTT.

The chain couples TRBV6-1 to TRBJ1-5; 7 bases line up with TRBD1. The germline gives CDR1 MNHNS, CDR2 SASEGT. The CDR3 loop spans 15 amino acids. Trimming removed 3 bases from V and 1 base from J; junction bases left unmatched: 3. The CDR3 DNA reads TGTGCCAGCAGTGACCAGGACAGGAGCAATCAGCCCCAGCATTTT. Translating gives CASSDQDRSNQPQHF.

A word on this clonotype: A much larger clone differs from this one at a single base, so this may be a read error. The CDR3 sequence is CSGVTGEEQFF. The DNA of the CDR3 is TGCAGCGGCGTGACAGGGGAGGAGCAGTTCTTC. V usage is TRBV29-1 and J usage is TRBJ2-1; 8 bases are shared with TRBD1. The germline gives CDR1 SQVTM, CDR2 ANQGSEA. V gave up 7 bases and J gave up 10 bases; unmatched junction bases: 6. The CDR3 covers 11 residues.

This clonotype came up a few times. The CDR3, as DNA: TGTGCCAGCAGCGTAGCTACGAATGAGCCAGGGATTCTCTATGGCTACACCTTC. Amino acids: CASSVATNEPGILYGYTF. V and J are TRBV9 and TRBJ1-2, with D possibly being TRBD1 (5 bases). Trimming took off 0 bases at V and 4 bases at J, with 22 bases between the two ends. The CDR3 is 18 amino acids. The germline CDR1 and CDR2 sequences are SGDLS and YYNGEE.

This sequence joins TRBV5-4 and TRBJ1-4; 10 bases align to TRBD1. The CDR3 sequence is 15 residues long. The germline gives CDR1 SGHNT, CDR2 YYREEE (reference sequence). After removal of 3 bases from V and 10 bases from J, the junction contained 9 bases not matched to a gene. CDR3 region: CASSSLGQGSRKLFF. CDR3 DNA: TGTGCCAGCAGCTCGCTGGGACAGGGGTCCCGAAAACTGTTTTTT.

V usage is TRBV7-9 and J usage is TRBJ2-1, with a possible D match to TRBD2 (6 bases). Germline-derived CDR1 and CDR2 are SEHNR and FQNEAQ (reference sequence). The CDR3 has 17 residues. The germline V and J ends were trimmed by 2 bases and 1 base, with 15 bases remaining between them. The CDR3, as DNA: TGTGCCAGCAGCTTAACCTGGCGGGGTCAGTCCTACAATGAGCAGTTCTTC. This gives the protein CASSLTWRGQSYNEQFF.

The sample holds one count of this clonotype. The chain has TRBV6-1 and TRBJ1-2, with TRBD1 as a possible D gene (5 bases). The length of the CDR3 is 17 residues. Germline lookup yields CDR1 MNHNS and CDR2 SASEGT. V gave up 0 bases and J gave up 2 bases, with 16 bases separating them. CDR3 sequence reads: CASSEAGRREGNYGYTF. CDR3 nucleotide sequence: TGTGCCAGCAGTGAAGCGGGGCGCAGGGAAGGAAACTATGGCTACACCTTC.